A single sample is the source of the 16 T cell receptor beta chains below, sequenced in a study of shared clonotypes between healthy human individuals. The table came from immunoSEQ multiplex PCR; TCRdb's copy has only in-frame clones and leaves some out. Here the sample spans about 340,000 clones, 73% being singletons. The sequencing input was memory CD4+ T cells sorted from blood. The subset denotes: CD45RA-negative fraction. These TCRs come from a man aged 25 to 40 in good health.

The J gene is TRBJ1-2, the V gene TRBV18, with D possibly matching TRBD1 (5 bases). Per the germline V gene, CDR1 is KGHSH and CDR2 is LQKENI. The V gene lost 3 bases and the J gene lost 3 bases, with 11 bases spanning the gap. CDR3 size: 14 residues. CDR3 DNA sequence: TGTGCCAGCTCACCCACGGACACCGACTATGGCTACACCTTC. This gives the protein CASSPTDTDYGYTF.

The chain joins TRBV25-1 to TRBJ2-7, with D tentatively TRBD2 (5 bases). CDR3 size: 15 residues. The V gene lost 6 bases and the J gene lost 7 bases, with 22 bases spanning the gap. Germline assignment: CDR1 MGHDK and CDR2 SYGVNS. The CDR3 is CASSFNPPGMGEQYF. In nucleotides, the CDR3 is TGTGCCAGCAGCTTTAACCCACCGGGGATGGGAGAGCAGTACTTC.

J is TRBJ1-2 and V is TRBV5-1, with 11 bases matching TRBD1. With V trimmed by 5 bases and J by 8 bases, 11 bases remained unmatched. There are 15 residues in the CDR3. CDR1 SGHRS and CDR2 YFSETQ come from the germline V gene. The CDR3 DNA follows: TGCGCCAGCAGTATTTCCGGGACAGGGGGAATCGGCTACACCTTC. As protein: CASSISGTGGIGYTF.

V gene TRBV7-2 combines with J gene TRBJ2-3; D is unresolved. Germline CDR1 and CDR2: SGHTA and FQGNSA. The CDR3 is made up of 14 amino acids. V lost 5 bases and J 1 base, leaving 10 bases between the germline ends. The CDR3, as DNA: TGTGCCAGCAGCCCCTCGGGTGGCACAGATACGCAGTATTTT. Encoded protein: CASSPSGGTDTQYF.

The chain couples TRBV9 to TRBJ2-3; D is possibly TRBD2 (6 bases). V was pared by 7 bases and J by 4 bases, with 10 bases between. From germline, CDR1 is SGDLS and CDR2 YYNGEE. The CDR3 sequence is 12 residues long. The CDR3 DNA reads TGTGCCAGCTCCGGGGAGGCAGATACGCAGTATTTT. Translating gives CASSGEADTQYF.

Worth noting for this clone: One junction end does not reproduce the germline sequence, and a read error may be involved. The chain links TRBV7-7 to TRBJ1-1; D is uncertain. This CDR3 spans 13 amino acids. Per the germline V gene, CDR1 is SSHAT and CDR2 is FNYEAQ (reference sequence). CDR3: CASSLTGNTEAFF. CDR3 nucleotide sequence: TGTGCTAGCAGCTTAACGGGGAACACTGAAGCTTTCTTT. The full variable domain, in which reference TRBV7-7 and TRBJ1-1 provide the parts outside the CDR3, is GAGVSQSPRYKVTKRGQDVTLRCDPISSHATLYWYQQALGQGPEFLTYFNYEAQPDKSGLPSDRFSAERPEGSISTLTIQRTEQRDSAMYRCASSLTGNTEAFFGQGTRLTVV.

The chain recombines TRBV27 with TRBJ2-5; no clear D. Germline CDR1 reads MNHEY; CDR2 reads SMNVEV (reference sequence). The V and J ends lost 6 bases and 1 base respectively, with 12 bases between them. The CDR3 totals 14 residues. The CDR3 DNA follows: TGTGCCAGCAGGGCTGCTACCCTCCAAGAGACCCAGTACTTC. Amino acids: CASRAATLQETQYF.

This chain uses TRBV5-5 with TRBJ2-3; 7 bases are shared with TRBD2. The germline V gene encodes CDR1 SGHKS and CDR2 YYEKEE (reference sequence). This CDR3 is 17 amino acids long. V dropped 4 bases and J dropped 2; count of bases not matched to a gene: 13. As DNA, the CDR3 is TGTGCCAGCAGCCCCGGGGGGTCCATCCTATTCACAGATACGCAGTATTTT. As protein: CASSPGGSILFTDTQYF.

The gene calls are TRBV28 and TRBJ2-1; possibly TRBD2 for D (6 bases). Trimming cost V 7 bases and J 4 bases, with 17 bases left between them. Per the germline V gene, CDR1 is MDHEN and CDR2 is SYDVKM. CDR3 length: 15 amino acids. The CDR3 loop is CASTSAAGMYNEQFF. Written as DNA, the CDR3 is TGTGCCAGCACTTCAGCCGCGGGAATGTACAATGAGCAGTTCTTC. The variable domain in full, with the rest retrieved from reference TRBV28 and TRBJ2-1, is DVKVTQSSRYLVKRTGEKVFLECVQDMDHENMFWYRQDPGLGLRLIYFSYDVKMKEKGDIPEGYSVSREKKERFSLILESASTNQTSMYLCASTSAAGMYNEQFFGPGTRLTVL.

The CDR3 DNA reads as TGTGCCAGCAGCTTAGAAACGAGCTCCTACAATGAGCAGTTCTTC. Translated: CASSLETSSYNEQFF. This sequence joins TRBV11-3 and TRBJ2-1; no clear D gene. In germline, CDR1 is SGHNT, CDR2 YENEEA. The V and J ends lost 0 bases and 0 bases respectively, with 6 bases between them. This CDR3 has 15 amino acids.

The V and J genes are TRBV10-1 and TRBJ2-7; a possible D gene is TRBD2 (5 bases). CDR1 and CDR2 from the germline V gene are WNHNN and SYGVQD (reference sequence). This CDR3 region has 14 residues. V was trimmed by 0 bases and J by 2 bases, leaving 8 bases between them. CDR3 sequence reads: CASSESARAYEQYF. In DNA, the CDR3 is TGCGCCAGCAGTGAGTCGGCGAGGGCCTACGAGCAGTACTTC.

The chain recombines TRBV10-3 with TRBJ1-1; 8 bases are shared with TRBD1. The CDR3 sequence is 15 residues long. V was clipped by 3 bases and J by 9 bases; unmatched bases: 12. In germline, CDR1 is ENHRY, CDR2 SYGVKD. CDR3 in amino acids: CAISDRGPTTTKAFF. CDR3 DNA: TGTGCCATCAGTGACAGGGGGCCCACAACCACCAAAGCTTTCTTT.

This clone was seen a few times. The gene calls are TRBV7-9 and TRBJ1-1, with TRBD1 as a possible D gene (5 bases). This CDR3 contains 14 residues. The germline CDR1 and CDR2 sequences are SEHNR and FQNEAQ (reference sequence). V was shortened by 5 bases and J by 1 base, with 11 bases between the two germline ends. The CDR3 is CASSPQGQNTEAFF. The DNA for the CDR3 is TGTGCCAGCAGCCCGCAGGGTCAGAACACTGAAGCTTTCTTT.

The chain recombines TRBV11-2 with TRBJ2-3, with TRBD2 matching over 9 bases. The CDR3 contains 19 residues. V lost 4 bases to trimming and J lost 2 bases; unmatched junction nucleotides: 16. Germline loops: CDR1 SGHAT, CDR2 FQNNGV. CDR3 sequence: CASSSGGRLAVLSTDTQYF. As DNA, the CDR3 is TGTGCCAGCAGCTCGGGGGGGAGACTAGCGGTACTTTCCACAGATACGCAGTATTTT.

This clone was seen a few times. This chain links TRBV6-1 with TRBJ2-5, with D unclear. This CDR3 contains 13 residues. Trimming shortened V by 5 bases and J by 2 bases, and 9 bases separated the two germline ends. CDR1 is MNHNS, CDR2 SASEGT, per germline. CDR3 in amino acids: CASSIQLQETQYF. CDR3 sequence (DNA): TGTGCCAGCAGTATTCAACTACAAGAGACCCAGTACTTC.

This CDR3 reads CASSEARLEQYF. The CDR3 DNA reads as TGTGCCAGCAGTGAAGCCCGACTGGAGCAGTACTTC. The gene calls are TRBV2 and TRBJ2-7; D gene uncertain. Germline-derived CDR1 and CDR2 are SNHLY and FYNNEI. This CDR3 is 12 amino acids long. Trimming removed 0 bases at V and 7 bases at J, with 7 bases between.